The sample holds one count of the clone carrying this T cell receptor beta chain. Its antigen remains unidentified. This CDR3 has 14 residues. The ends were cut back, 8 bases at V and 5 bases at J, with 19 bases in the middle. Germline V CDR1 and CDR2: MNHEY, SVGAGI. The data derive from a study of graft-versus-host responses after intestinal transplantation. Study-wide points: GvH clones appeared in recipient marrow, some first in ileum or blood. Researchers found peak circulating GvH clone levels linked to early post-transplant HvG declines.

Only in-frame clones appear in the TCRdb table, and some are missing; sequencing was by immunoSEQ multiplex PCR. The data contain 85,000 to 130,000 clones, roughly 87% of them singletons. This clonotype was obtained from a human donor who received an intestinal transplant. The sequenced sample was unstimulated CD4+ T cells sorted from spleen or lymph node cells, obtained before intestinal transplant. The chain has TRBV6-5 and TRBJ2-7; D gene uncertain. CDR3 sequence: CASARSGPGHEQYF. CDR3 DNA: TGTGCCAGCGCCCGTTCCGGGCCTGGACACGAGCAGTACTTC.